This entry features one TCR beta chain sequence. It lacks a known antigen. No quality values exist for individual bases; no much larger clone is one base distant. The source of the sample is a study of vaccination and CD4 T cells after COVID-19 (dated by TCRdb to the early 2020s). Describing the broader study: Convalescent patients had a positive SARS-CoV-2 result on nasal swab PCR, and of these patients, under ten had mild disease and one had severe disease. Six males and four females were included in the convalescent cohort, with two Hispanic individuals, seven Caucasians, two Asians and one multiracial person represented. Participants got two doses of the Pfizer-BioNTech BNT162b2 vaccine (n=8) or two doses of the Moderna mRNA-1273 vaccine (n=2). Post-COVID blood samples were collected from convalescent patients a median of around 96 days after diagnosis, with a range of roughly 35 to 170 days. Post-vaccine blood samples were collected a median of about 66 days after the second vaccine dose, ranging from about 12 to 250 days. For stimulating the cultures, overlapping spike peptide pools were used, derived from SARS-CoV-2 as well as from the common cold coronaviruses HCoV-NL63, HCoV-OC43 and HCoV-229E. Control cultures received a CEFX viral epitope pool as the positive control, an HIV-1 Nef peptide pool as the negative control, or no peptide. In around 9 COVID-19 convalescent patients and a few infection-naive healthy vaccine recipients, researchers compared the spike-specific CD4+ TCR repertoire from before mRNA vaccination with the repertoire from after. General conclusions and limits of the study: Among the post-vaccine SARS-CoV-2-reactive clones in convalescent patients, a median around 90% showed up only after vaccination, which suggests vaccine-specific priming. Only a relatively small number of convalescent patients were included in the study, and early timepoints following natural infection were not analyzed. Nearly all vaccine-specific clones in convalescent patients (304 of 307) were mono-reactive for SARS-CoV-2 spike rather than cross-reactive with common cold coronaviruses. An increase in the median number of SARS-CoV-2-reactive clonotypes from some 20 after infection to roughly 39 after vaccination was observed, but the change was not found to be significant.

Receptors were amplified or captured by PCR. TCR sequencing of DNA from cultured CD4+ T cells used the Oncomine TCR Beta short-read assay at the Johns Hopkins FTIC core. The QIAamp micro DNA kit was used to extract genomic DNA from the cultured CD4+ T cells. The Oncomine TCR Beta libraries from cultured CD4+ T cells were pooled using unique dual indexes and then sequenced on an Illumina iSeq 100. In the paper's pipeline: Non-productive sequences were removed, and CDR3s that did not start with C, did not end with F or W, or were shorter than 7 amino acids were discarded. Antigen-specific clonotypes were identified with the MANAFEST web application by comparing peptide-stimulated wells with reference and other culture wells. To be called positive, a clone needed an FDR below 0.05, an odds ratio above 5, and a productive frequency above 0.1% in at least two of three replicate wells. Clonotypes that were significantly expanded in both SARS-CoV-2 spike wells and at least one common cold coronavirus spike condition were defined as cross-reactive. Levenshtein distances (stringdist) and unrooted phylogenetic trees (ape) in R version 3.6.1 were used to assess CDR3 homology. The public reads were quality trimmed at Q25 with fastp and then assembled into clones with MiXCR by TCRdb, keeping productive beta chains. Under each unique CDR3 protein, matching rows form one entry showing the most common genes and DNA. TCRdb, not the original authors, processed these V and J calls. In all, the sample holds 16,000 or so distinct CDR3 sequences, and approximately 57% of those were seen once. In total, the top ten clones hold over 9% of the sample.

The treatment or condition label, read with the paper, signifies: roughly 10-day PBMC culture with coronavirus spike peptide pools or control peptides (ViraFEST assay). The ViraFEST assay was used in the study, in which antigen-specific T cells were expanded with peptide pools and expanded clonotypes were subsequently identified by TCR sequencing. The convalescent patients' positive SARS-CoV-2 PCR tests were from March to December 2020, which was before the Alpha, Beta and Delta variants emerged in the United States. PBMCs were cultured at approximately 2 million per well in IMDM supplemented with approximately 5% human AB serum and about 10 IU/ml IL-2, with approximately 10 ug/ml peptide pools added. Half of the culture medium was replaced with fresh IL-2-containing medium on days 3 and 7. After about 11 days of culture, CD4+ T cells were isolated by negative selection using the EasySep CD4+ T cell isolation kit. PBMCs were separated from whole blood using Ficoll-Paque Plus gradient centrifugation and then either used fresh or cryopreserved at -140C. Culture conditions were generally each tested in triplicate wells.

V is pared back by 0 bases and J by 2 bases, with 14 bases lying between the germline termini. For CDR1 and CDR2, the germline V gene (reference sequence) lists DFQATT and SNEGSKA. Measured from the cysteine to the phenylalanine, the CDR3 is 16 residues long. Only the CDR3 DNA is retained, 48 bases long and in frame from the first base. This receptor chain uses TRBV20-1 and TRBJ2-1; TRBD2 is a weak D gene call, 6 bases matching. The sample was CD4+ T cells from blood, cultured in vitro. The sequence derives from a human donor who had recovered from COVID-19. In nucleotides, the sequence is TGCAGTGCTAGAGAGGGGACTGCCCAGACCTACAATGAGCAGTTCTTC. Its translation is CSAREGTAQTYNEQFF.